This passage covers 8 T cell receptor beta chains from one sample sequenced in a study of blood T cell repertoires in COVID-19. Some clones are missing from TCRdb's copy, which holds only in-frame ones; the method was immunoSEQ multiplex PCR. The sample holds fewer than 350,000 clones, roughly nine tenths seen once. The sample comprised PBMCs or T cells enriched from blood (not recorded which). All receptors derive from a man aged 55 to 70 who had recovered from COVID-19.

V usage is TRBV6-5 and J usage is TRBJ1-2, with 7 bases aligning to TRBD1. CDR1 and CDR2 (germline): MNHEY, SVGAGI. The V gene end was trimmed by 5 bases and the J gene end by 7 bases; junction bases not matched to a gene: 13. This CDR3 has 15 amino acids. CDR3 nucleotides: TGTGCCAGCAGTCGCACCAGGGGGTCCCACGGTGGCTACACCTTC. It is translated as CASSRTRGSHGGYTF.

This clone came up once. The chain carries TRBV18 and TRBJ1-1, with D tentatively TRBD1 (6 bases). The CDR3 runs 14 residues. In germline, CDR1 is KGHSH, CDR2 LQKENI. V was pared by 3 bases and J by 6 bases, with 14 bases between. In nucleotides, the CDR3 is TGTGCCAGCTCACCCCAAGAAGCAGGGGCTGAAGCTTTCTTT. This translates into CASSPQEAGAEAFF.

The chain has TRBV5-4 and TRBJ1-5; 9 bases line up with TRBD1. Unmatched junction bases numbered 3, after V lost 4 bases and J lost 4 bases. The germline gives CDR1 SGHNT, CDR2 YYREEE (reference sequence). There are 14 residues in the CDR3. CDR3 amino acids: CASSAGTGNQPQHF. The CDR3 coding sequence is TGTGCCAGCAGCGCCGGGACAGGGAATCAGCCCCAGCATTTT.

V and J are TRBV5-1 and TRBJ1-6, with 7 bases aligning to TRBD1. CDR3 length: 16 residues. The V gene end was trimmed by 0 bases and the J gene end by 9 bases; junction bases not matched to a gene: 9. Germline-derived CDR1 and CDR2 are SGHRS and YFSETQ. The CDR3 region is CASSLGVWAGGSPLHF. CDR3 nucleotides: TGCGCCAGCAGCTTGGGTGTGTGGGCAGGGGGTTCACCCCTCCACTTT.

Note on this clone: At one end the junction does not follow the germline gene, possibly because of a read error. The chain combines TRBV5-1 with TRBJ2-1; 12 positions match TRBD1. Per the germline V gene, CDR1 is SGHRS and CDR2 is YFSETQ. This CDR3 spans 16 amino acids. Here the CDR3 DNA reads TGCGCCAGCAGCGTTATGGGACAGGGGGCCGGAAATGGGCAGTTCTTC. Its translation is CASSVMGQGAGNGQFF.

J is TRBJ1-4 and V is TRBV6-5; 12 bases map to TRBD1. Germline assignment: CDR1 MNHEY and CDR2 SVGAGI. V lost 4 bases and J lost 10; bases outside the gene matches: 4. The CDR3 is 14 amino acids. CDR3 nucleotide sequence: TGTGCCAGCAGTTGGGACAGGGGGCCCGGAAAACTGTTTTTT. It specifies CASSWDRGPGKLFF.

The genes are TRBV11-2 and TRBJ2-1; D might be TRBD2 (6 bases). Germline lookup yields CDR1 SGHAT and CDR2 FQNNGV. V shed 1 base and J shed 8 bases, with 15 bases lying between them. The CDR3 spans 15 residues. DNA of the CDR3: TGTGCCAGCAGCTTAGTATGGTCTAGCGTGCATGAGCAGTTCTTC. This encodes CASSLVWSSVHEQFF.

This chain links TRBV28 with TRBJ1-2, with TRBD1 matching 8 bases. Germline lookup yields CDR1 MDHEN and CDR2 SYDVKM. This CDR3 is built from 12 residues. Germline trimming cut 7 bases from V and 9 bases from J; bases unmatched to any gene: 7. Written as DNA, the CDR3 is TGTGCCAGCAATCCGGGACAGGCTCGCTACACCTTC. The encoded protein is CASNPGQARYTF.